Reported below is one T cell receptor (beta chain). The method was immunoSEQ multiplex PCR; TCRdb's version includes in-frame clones alone and lacks a portion of them. The profile shows 300,000 or so clones, around 86% of them singletons. The sample belongs to a study of blood T cell repertoires in COVID-19. The CDR3 runs to 14 residues. CDR1 is SGDLS, CDR2 YYNGEE, per germline. Trimming removed 3 bases at V and 2 bases at J, with 10 bases between. The material sequenced was peripheral blood. The chain is built from TRBV9 and TRBJ2-3, with unresolved D. The sequence derives from a woman between 45 and 65 years old with acute or convalescent COVID-19. In DNA, the CDR3 is TGTGCCAGCAGCGCCTCCTCTACCACAGATACGCAGTATTTT. It is translated as CASSASSTTDTQYF.